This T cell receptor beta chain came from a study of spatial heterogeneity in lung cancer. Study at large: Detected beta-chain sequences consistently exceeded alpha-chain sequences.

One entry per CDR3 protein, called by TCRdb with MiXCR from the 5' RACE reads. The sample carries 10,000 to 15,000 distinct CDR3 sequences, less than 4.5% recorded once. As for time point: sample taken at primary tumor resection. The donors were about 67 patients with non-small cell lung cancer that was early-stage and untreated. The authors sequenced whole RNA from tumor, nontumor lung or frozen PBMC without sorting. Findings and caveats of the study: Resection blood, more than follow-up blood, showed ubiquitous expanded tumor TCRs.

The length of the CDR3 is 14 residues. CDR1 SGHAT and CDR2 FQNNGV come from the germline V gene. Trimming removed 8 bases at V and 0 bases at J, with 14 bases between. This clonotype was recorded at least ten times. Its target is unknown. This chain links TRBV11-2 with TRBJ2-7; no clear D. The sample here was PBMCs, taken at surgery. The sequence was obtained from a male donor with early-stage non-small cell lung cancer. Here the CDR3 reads CASARTQGSYEQYF. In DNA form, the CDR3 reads TGTGCCAGCGCACGAACTCAAGGCTCCTACGAGCAGTACTTC.